Sequencing of this T cell receptor beta chain was carried out in a study of T cell changes during pregnancy in multiple sclerosis (dated by TCRdb to the late 2010s). For the wider study: The study examined how the T cell repertoire changed over the course of pregnancy in women with multiple sclerosis.

This clone was detected once. Its specific antigen is unknown. Base qualities are missing; no much larger clone stands one base away. Libraries were constructed by the immunoSEQ multiplex PCR assay. This immuneACCESS table, as held by TCRdb, lists in-frame sequences with V and J called but not all clones. Of the missing ones, under half trace to an unresolved V gene in checked studies; the others have no known cause. This sample lists approximately 92,000 clones; about 94% were detected once. The top ten clones comprise 0.99% of the sample. From the cysteine through the phenylalanine, the CDR3 covers 17 amino acids. The entry retains the CDR3 DNA only, 51 bases that are in frame from base 1. The germline V gene (reference sequence) yields SEHNR for CDR1 and FQNEAQ for CDR2. Between the V and J ends, shortened by 6 bases and 1 base respectively, the junction contains 16 bases.

Recombination connected TRBV7-9 to TRBJ2-6; TRBD1 could be the D gene, as 5 bases match. This sequence was found in a female donor with multiple sclerosis, enrolled in a pregnancy study. The sample was peripheral blood, taken after pregnancy. The CDR3 corresponds to CASSRPNRMSGANVLTF. The nucleotides read TGTGCCAGCAGTCGTCCCAACAGGATGTCTGGGGCCAACGTCCTGACTTTC.